This paragraph covers one T cell receptor (beta chain) sequence. No cognate antigen has been identified for it. Base qualities are missing; no much larger clone stands one base away. Per the publication, the time point label means: patch test 3, about 24 weeks after DPC sensitization. The meaning of the sample's treatment or condition label: therapeutic diphenylcyclopropenone sensitization with weekly scalp DPC. At each patch-test visit, blood was drawn before the patch test was applied. Eligible patients were aged 18 to 70, diagnosed with alopecia, deemed suitable for DPC therapy, and excluded if pregnant. Total RNA was isolated from unfractionated whole blood collected in Tempus Blood RNA tubes. Between the V and J ends, shortened by 0 bases and 6 bases respectively, the junction contains 12 bases. The CDR3 goes from the cysteine to the phenylalanine over 15 residues. Just CDR3 DNA is preserved here, 45 bases in frame from base 1. The germline V gene provides CDR1 MNHNS and CDR2 SASEGT.

Libraries came from RACE. Sequencing took place on a NextSeq 500. During library preparation, unique molecular identifiers were attached to individual cDNA molecules so that TCRs could be counted in a quantitative, reproducible way. Each blood RNA sample was used to sequence both TCR alpha and TCR beta chains. As for how the authors treated the data: Samples had a median of approximately 96,000 TCRs, with a range from about 23,224 to 690,600. V, J and CDR3 annotation of the TCR reads was performed with the Decombinator software suite. For the PS versus PT1 abundance plots, all samples were subsampled to the same number of TCRs (28,000). TCRs were defined as expanded if absent before sensitization and observed at least eight times at the 2-week time point. TCRdb itself trimmed the public reads at Q25 with fastp, ran MiXCR and retained productive beta chains. When rows share a CDR3 protein, they turn into one entry using the most common DNA and genes. The authors' filters were not applied to this entry. A total of about 92,000 distinct CDR3 sequences appear in this sample, roughly a tenth of them only once. Around 1% of the sample comes from the top ten.

The record originates from a study of human T cells and chemical hapten exposure (dated by TCRdb to the early 2020s). Describing the broader study: For sensitization, 2% DPC in acetone was applied to a roughly 2 cm by roughly 2 cm area of upper inner arm skin. For TCR sequencing, blood came from about 28 alopecia patients at anywhere from one to four time points (pre-sensitization, 2, 6 and 24 weeks). The mostly female patient cohort included alopecia areata with under or over 50% scalp involvement, alopecia totalis and alopecia universalis. Blood was sampled from patients pre-sensitization (week 0) and at 2, 6 and about 24 weeks after DPC sensitization. Patch testing was done on the upper back using Finn chambers containing 0.01% DPC, and results were scored after 6 days according to International Contact Dermatitis Research Group standards. The libraries were sequenced as a pool, and the TCR yield per sample differed mostly because of small variations in library volumes within the pool. In alopecia patients, the study followed how the peripheral blood TCR repertoire changed in vivo over primary and secondary sensitization to diphenylcyclopropenone (DPC), a hapten. Throughout the study period of roughly 24 weeks, patients also received therapeutic DPC doses to the scalp every week.

The paper's findings and limits, for the study overall: DPC sensitization did not change the number of TCRs with a frequency above 1 in 1000, and there was no evidence of changes in global repertoire structure. After repeated subsampling, the strength of the expansion versus patch-test correlation and the threshold at which it became significant changed. A positive correlation was found between the number of PT1 expanded TCRs and patch test score, with significance reached at thresholds 8, 16 and 32 but not 4. Alopecia, a presumed autoimmune disease, was present in all patients, so the immune response of the patients might differ from that of healthy individuals. Significantly more large CDR3 similarity clusters were formed by expanded TCRs than by pre-sensitization or healthy control sets, consistent with antigen-driven responses.

Material: whole blood, obtained in connection with sensitization to the hapten diphenylcyclopropenone (DPC). This sequence uses TRBV6-1 and TRBJ1-5, with an unclear D gene assignment. The receptor's source is a woman in her twenties or thirties with alopecia areata. Some clones in this sample may be carry-over from other donors' samples. CDR3 reads: CASSEAGIFGQPQHF. The DNA is as follows: TGTGCCAGCAGTGAAGCAGGGATTTTCGGTCAGCCCCAGCATTTT.